These 15 T cell receptor beta chains came from one sample sequenced in a study of shared T cell receptors in the human thymus. Libraries were prepared by immunoSEQ multiplex PCR; TCRdb keeps only in-frame clonotypes and omits some of them. The sample yields hundreds of thousands of clones, approximately 88% seen once. The sample was also reused in another study, on human thymus T cells.

The source material was thymocytes. The receptors originated from a boy younger than two with a congenital heart defect.

The chain couples TRBV25-1 to TRBJ1-5, with 8 positions matching TRBD1. The CDR3 contains 15 residues. V gave up 2 bases and J gave up 2 bases; unmatched junction bases: 2. Germline values: CDR1 MGHDK, CDR2 SYGVNS. The CDR3 loop is CASSEGGQGNQPQHF. Here the CDR3 DNA reads TGTGCCAGCAGTGAAGGGGGACAGGGCAATCAGCCCCAGCATTTT.

This sequence joins TRBV10-3 and TRBJ2-5; 8 nucleotides agree with TRBD2. The CDR3 is 15 amino acids. Per the germline V gene, CDR1 is ENHRY and CDR2 is SYGVKD. Trimming cost V 8 bases and J 2 bases; bases outside gene matches: 10. Here the CDR3 reads CAIGSTGGGQETQYF. The DNA for the CDR3 is TGTGCCATCGGTTCAACGGGAGGGGGACAAGAGACCCAGTACTTC.

This chain's CDR3 is CASSQNSTSARIYEQYF. CDR3 DNA sequence: TGTGCCAGCAGCCAGAACTCGACTAGCGCTAGGATATACGAGCAGTACTTC. The genes are TRBV14 and TRBJ2-7; 8 bases agree with TRBD2. The CDR3 runs 17 residues. The V segment lost 3 bases and the J segment 4 bases; nucleotides outside the gene matches: 14. Germline CDR1 reads SGHDN; CDR2 reads FVKESK.

The chain combines TRBV6-5 with TRBJ2-7; 9 bases map to TRBD2. In germline, CDR1 is MNHEY, CDR2 SVGAGI. This CDR3 comprises 15 residues. The trim removed 0 bases at V and 6 bases at J, leaving 6 bases unmatched. CDR3 in DNA: TGTGCCAGCAGTTACTCGCGGGAGGGCCGCTTCGAGCAGTACTTC. Its translation is CASSYSREGRFEQYF.

The chain couples TRBV15 to TRBJ2-3, with 10 bases matching TRBD1. The CDR3 runs to 16 residues. CDR1 is LNHNV and CDR2 is YYDKDF in the germline V gene (reference sequence). J gave up 2 bases and V 1 base, and 3 bases lay outside the gene matches. CDR3 region: CATSRGQGALTDTQYF. For the CDR3, the DNA is TGTGCCACCAGCAGAGGACAGGGGGCCCTCACAGATACGCAGTATTTT.

The gene calls are TRBV4-3 and TRBJ2-5, with 8 nucleotides matching TRBD2. This CDR3 is built from 15 residues. With 4 bases clipped from V and 1 base from J, the junction kept 5 bases outside the gene matches. In germline, CDR1 is LGHNA, CDR2 YSLEER. As DNA, the CDR3 is TGCGCCAGCAGCCGACGGGGGGGGGTCCAAGAGACCCAGTACTTC. It yields the protein CASSRRGGVQETQYF.

The chain links TRBV6-1 to TRBJ2-7; weak D call: TRBD1 (6 bases). Trimming took 10 bases from V and 4 from J, leaving 17 bases between them. The CDR3 loop spans 13 amino acids. Germline-derived CDR1 and CDR2 are MNHNS and SASEGT. CDR3 nucleotides: TGTGCCACCTCGGGACACCGCTTTTACGAGCAGTACTTC. Residues: CATSGHRFYEQYF.

The CDR3 DNA is TGTGCCACAGGGACTAGCGGGAGGGCCTACAATGAGCAGTTCTTC. Protein: CATGTSGRAYNEQFF. The chain has TRBV15 and TRBJ2-1; 16 positions agree with TRBD2. The CDR3 covers 15 residues. V gave up 9 bases and J gave up 2 bases; unmatched junction bases: 1. Per germline, CDR1 LNHNV and CDR2 YYDKDF (reference sequence). Full variable domain (remainder filled in from reference TRBV15 and TRBJ2-1): DAMVIQNPRYQVTQFGKPVTLSCSQTLNHNVMYWYQQKSSQAPKLLFHYYDKDFNNEADTPDNFQSRRPNTSFCFLDIRSPGLGDTAMYLCATGTSGRAYNEQFFGPGTRLTVL.

This chain uses TRBV28 with TRBJ2-7; 10 bases are a match to TRBD2. Germline V gene data show CDR1 as MDHEN and CDR2 as SYDVKM. The CDR3 has 14 amino acids. Trimming cost V 3 bases and J 7 bases; bases outside gene matches: 6. The CDR3 coding sequence is TGTGCCAGCAGTTTTATAGCGGGAGGAAGGGAGCAGTACTTC. Translated, it gives CASSFIAGGREQYF.

The chain uses TRBV28 and TRBJ2-7; the D gene is possibly TRBD2 (5 bases). The length of the CDR3 is 11 residues. Germline loops: CDR1 MDHEN, CDR2 SYDVKM. V was clipped by 10 bases and J by 5 bases, with 12 bases between them. As DNA, the CDR3 is TGTGCCACCGCCCGGAGGAACGAGCAGTACTTC. It translates to CATARRNEQYF.

The V gene is TRBV20-1, the J gene TRBJ2-7; D might be TRBD1 (5 bases). From germline, CDR1 is DFQATT and CDR2 SNEGSKA (reference sequence). The ends were cut back, 3 bases at V and 5 bases at J, with 8 bases in the middle. The CDR3 has 11 amino acids. CDR3 in DNA: TGCAGTGCTAGTGGCAGGGACGAGCAGTACTTC. The encoded protein is CSASGRDEQYF.

The chain is built from TRBV6-4 and TRBJ2-1, with TRBD2 identical over 11 bases. Germline trimming cut 2 bases from V and 7 bases from J; bases unmatched to any gene: 31. This CDR3 has 24 amino acids. Germline lookup yields CDR1 MRHNA and CDR2 SNTAGT. The CDR3 DNA follows: TGTGCCAGCAGTGACGAATTTACCGGGACATATTTTACTAGCGGGAGCTTGTGGGGGAATGAGCAGTTCTTC. Its protein is CASSDEFTGTYFTSGSLWGNEQFF.

The rearrangement links TRBV5-6 to TRBJ1-2, with 7 bases matching TRBD1. Germline V gene sequence: CDR1 SGHDT, CDR2 YYEEEE. The CDR3 extends over 15 amino acids. V was pared by 3 bases and J by 3 bases, with 8 bases of the junction left unmatched. The chain's CDR3 is CASSSPGTDDYGYTF. CDR3 bases: TGTGCCAGCAGCTCCCCCGGGACAGATGACTATGGCTACACCTTC.

The chain recombines TRBV11-3 with TRBJ2-7; 9 nucleotides agree with TRBD2. V gave up 4 bases and J gave up 5 bases; unmatched junction bases: 6. CDR1 is SGHNT and CDR2 is YENEEA in the germline V gene. This CDR3 spans 14 amino acids. CDR3 amino acids: CASSWAGGVDEQYF. The CDR3 DNA sequence: TGTGCCAGCAGCTGGGCGGGAGGGGTGGACGAGCAGTACTTC.

The V call is TRBV27, the J call TRBJ2-7; TRBD2 is a possible D gene (6 bases). The CDR3 is made up of 15 amino acids. Trimming removed 6 bases at V and 7 bases at J, with 22 bases between. Germline V CDR1 and CDR2: MNHEY, SMNVEV (reference sequence). The CDR3 bases are TGTGCCAGCAGGACCGGAGGGAATAGACATCGGGAGCAGTACTTC. This translates into CASRTGGNRHREQYF.